These 20 T cell receptor beta chains were sequenced from one sample in a study of CD4 T cells in relation to SARS-CoV-2 and coronaviruses. Before the COVID-19 pandemic, during about 2010-2018, CD4+ T cells were taken from unexposed donors. Repertoires were generated with immunoSEQ multiplex PCR, while TCRdb's copy carries only in-frame clones and drops some. The sample records 55,000 to 70,000 clones, approximately 93% being singletons. Sequences were obtained from naive CD4+ T cells from PBMCs. Sample subset: naive CD4+ T cells isolated by negative enrichment. These receptors all stem from a human donor in good health.

This clone came up once. The chain couples TRBV9 to TRBJ2-3; D possibly corresponds to TRBD1 (6 bases). Germline V gene sequence: CDR1 SGDLS, CDR2 YYNGEE. The CDR3 runs to 12 residues. V lost 4 bases and J 6 bases, leaving 9 bases between the germline ends. The CDR3 coding sequence is TGTGCCAGCAGCCTAAGGGGGGATACGCAGTATTTT. Amino acid sequence: CASSLRGDTQYF.

The chain is built from TRBV5-1 and TRBJ1-1; tentatively, D is TRBD1 (5 bases). The CDR3 consists of 14 residues. Trimming stripped 0 bases from V and 6 bases from J, with 12 bases between. CDR1 is SGHRS and CDR2 is YFSETQ in the germline V gene. The CDR3 bases are TGCGCCAGCAGCTTGGGGCCGGGGGAGTCTGAAGCTTTCTTT. This sequence encodes CASSLGPGESEAFF.

The chain carries TRBV7-9 and TRBJ2-7, with D perhaps TRBD1 (5 bases). V lost 5 bases and J lost 3, with 20 bases in between. This CDR3 has 16 amino acids. Germline assignment: CDR1 SEHNR and CDR2 FQNEAQ (reference sequence). CDR3 nucleotide sequence: TGTGCCAGCAGCCCCTCGGGCAGGGCGCCCGTCTACGAGCAGTACTTC. Protein sequence: CASSPSGRAPVYEQYF.

The chain uses TRBV5-1 and TRBJ1-3, with a tentative D call TRBD1 (6 bases). Trimming pared 0 bases from V and 8 bases from J, leaving 15 bases between. Per germline, CDR1 SGHRS and CDR2 YFSETQ. The CDR3 contains 15 residues. The CDR3 loop is CASSLARGLMDTIYF. CDR3 DNA: TGCGCCAGCAGCTTGGCCAGGGGCTTAATGGACACCATATATTTT.

The chain links TRBV5-1 to TRBJ1-3; D is ambiguous. V was clipped by 1 base and J by 4 bases, with 3 bases between them. CDR3 length: 12 amino acids. The germline CDR1 and CDR2 sequences are SGHRS and YFSETQ. CDR3 DNA: TGCGCCAGCAGCTTGACCGGAAACACCATATATTTT. As protein: CASSLTGNTIYF.

The chain couples TRBV6-1 to TRBJ2-7; D call uncertain. V was trimmed by 0 bases and J by 2 bases, leaving 5 bases between them. The CDR3 length is 13 residues. Looked up from germline, CDR1 is MNHNS and CDR2 is SASEGT. Here the CDR3 DNA reads TGTGCCAGCAGTGAAGCGTGGACCTACGAGCAGTACTTC. The encoded protein is CASSEAWTYEQYF.

The CDR3 region has the DNA TGTGCCAGCAGTTACTCGTTACAGGGCACAGATACGCAGTATTTT. This codes for CASSYSLQGTDTQYF. The chain has TRBV6-2 or TRBV6-3 and TRBJ2-3; D is perhaps TRBD1 (5 bases). Germline V gives CDR1 MNHEY, CDR2 SVGEGT. This CDR3 comprises 15 residues. Trimming removed 0 bases at V and 1 base at J, with 8 bases between.

The CDR3 coding sequence is TGTGCCAGCTCAGCCGGGACAGGGGACTATGGCTACACCTTC. It yields the protein CASSAGTGDYGYTF. The gene calls are TRBV18 and TRBJ1-2; TRBD1 agrees at 10 bases. J gave up 3 bases and V 5 bases, and 3 bases lay outside the gene matches. Germline-derived CDR1 and CDR2 are KGHSH and LQKENI. The CDR3 is 14 residues long.

This clone appeared a single time. The chain combines TRBV7-2 with TRBJ2-4, with 9 nucleotides matching TRBD2. CDR1 and CDR2 (germline): SGHTA, FQGNSA. V lost 0 bases to trimming and J lost 0 bases; unmatched junction nucleotides: 6. This CDR3 is built from 18 residues. DNA of the CDR3: TGTGCCAGCAGCTTAGCCGTAGCGGGGGACCTAGCCAAAAACATTCAGTACTTC. Encoded protein: CASSLAVAGDLAKNIQYF.

The rearrangement uses TRBV11-3 and TRBJ2-2; D is unresolved. The CDR3 is made up of 15 amino acids. The germline V and J ends were trimmed by 6 bases and 0 bases, with 11 bases remaining between them. Looked up from germline, CDR1 is SGHNT and CDR2 is YENEEA. CDR3 sequence: CASSISGTNTGELFF. DNA of the CDR3: TGTGCCAGCAGTATCTCGGGCACGAACACCGGGGAGCTGTTTTTT.

The chain carries TRBV28 and TRBJ2-7; D gene unclear. Between the trimmed V and J ends, which lost 5 bases and 6 bases, there was a span of 5 bases. This CDR3 comprises 10 residues. CDR1 and CDR2 from the germline V gene are MDHEN and SYDVKM. The CDR3 loop reads CASSGPEQYF. The CDR3 region has the DNA TGTGCCAGCAGTGGGCCCGAGCAGTACTTC.

V is TRBV9 and J is TRBJ2-1; TRBD1 is a possible D gene (6 bases). The CDR3 sequence is 14 residues long. Germline-derived CDR1 and CDR2 are SGDLS and YYNGEE. V lost 4 bases and J lost 6, with 14 bases in between. CDR3 in amino acids: CASSKGQISNEQFF. CDR3 nucleotide sequence: TGTGCCAGCAGCAAAGGACAGATTTCCAATGAGCAGTTCTTC.

The V gene is TRBV5-4, the J gene TRBJ1-3; D ambiguous. The CDR3 sequence is 14 residues long. Trimming cost V 4 bases and J 0 bases, with 8 bases left between them. Germline V gene sequence: CDR1 SGHNT, CDR2 YYREEE (reference sequence). The CDR3 is CASSRGSSGNTIYF. The CDR3 region has the DNA TGTGCCAGCAGCCGGGGAAGCTCTGGAAACACCATATATTTT. The variable domain in full, completed from reference TRBV5-4 and TRBJ1-3, reads ETGVTQSPTHLIKTRGQQVTLRCSSQSGHNTVSWYQQALGQGPQFIFQYYREEENGRGNFPPRFSGLQFPNYSSELNVNALELDDSALYLCASSRGSSGNTIYFGEGSWLTVV.

The chain recombines TRBV6-1 with TRBJ2-3; 7 nucleotides line up with TRBD1. The CDR3 sequence is 15 residues long. Germline V gene data show CDR1 as MNHNS and CDR2 as SASEGT. V dropped 2 bases and J dropped 5; count of bases not matched to a gene: 7. This CDR3 reads CASSEMTGLVDTQYF. The CDR3 DNA reads as TGTGCCAGCAGTGAAATGACAGGGCTCGTAGATACGCAGTATTTT.

V is TRBV5-4 and J is TRBJ2-7; D call uncertain. Deletions cut 3 bases from V and 0 bases from J, with 16 bases between. The germline gives CDR1 SGHNT, CDR2 YYREEE (reference sequence). The CDR3 consists of 16 residues. CDR3 sequence: CASSSQKGSSSYEQYF. DNA of the CDR3: TGTGCCAGCAGCTCCCAAAAGGGTTCCAGCTCCTACGAGCAGTACTTC.

The chain combines TRBV11-2 with TRBJ1-2; 11 bases are shared with TRBD1. The CDR3 is 14 amino acids. V lost 5 bases to trimming and J lost 3 bases; unmatched junction nucleotides: 2. CDR1 is SGHAT, CDR2 FQNNGV, per germline. CDR3 residues: CASSRDRGDYGYTF. As DNA, the CDR3 is TGTGCCAGCAGCCGGGACAGGGGGGACTATGGCTACACCTTC.

The V and J genes are TRBV6-2 or TRBV6-3 and TRBJ2-1; a possible D gene is TRBD1 (5 bases). CDR1 and CDR2 (germline): MNHEY, SVGEGT. The V end lost 2 bases, the J end lost 4 bases, and 15 bases lay between the germline ends. The CDR3 has 16 residues. Written as DNA, the CDR3 is TGTGCCAGCAGTTACGGGTGGGGCGGCCCGTACAATGAGCAGTTCTTC. Translating it yields CASSYGWGGPYNEQFF.

Details on this clone: At one end, the junction sequence differs from germline, possibly due to a read error. This chain links TRBV4-2 with TRBJ1-5; D might be TRBD1 (5 bases). There are 17 residues in the CDR3. Germline CDR1 is LGHNA and CDR2 is YNFKEQ. The CDR3 DNA sequence: TGTGCCGGCAGCCAAGAGGAAGGGTCCCAAAGGGACCAGCCCCAGCATTTT. Its protein product is CAGSQEEGSQRDQPQHF.

The V gene is TRBV2, the J gene TRBJ1-6; TRBD1 matches at 9 bases. V shed 4 bases and J 7 bases; nucleotides not matched to a gene: 5. Germline V gene sequence: CDR1 SNHLY, CDR2 FYNNEI. The CDR3 extends over 15 amino acids. CDR3 in DNA: TGTGCCAGCAGTGCCGACAGGGGGAAGAATTCACCCCTCCACTTT. Translated, it gives CASSADRGKNSPLHF.

The rearrangement links TRBV18 to TRBJ2-7; perhaps TRBD1 as D (5 bases). The CDR3 extends over 14 amino acids. Trimming took off 2 bases at V and 6 bases at J, with 14 bases between the two ends. Germline CDR1 KGHSH, CDR2 LQKENI. CDR3 amino acids: CASSPEAGRPEQYF. DNA of the CDR3: TGTGCCAGCTCACCAGAGGCAGGGCGCCCCGAGCAGTACTTC.